This T cell receptor beta chain was recorded in a study of blood T cell repertoires in COVID-19. Turning to the study itself: Samples taken during acute and convalescent COVID-19 were collected in the United States, Italy and Spain. Nucleic acid was either cDNA or gDNA, and it came from T cells, B-cell-depleted T cells, or PBMCs.

Repertoires were generated with immunoSEQ multiplex PCR, while TCRdb's copy carries only in-frame clones and drops some. The table includes some 100,000 clones, approximately 85% detected once. The clonotype was recovered from a woman aged 55-69 years with acute or convalescent COVID-19. Sequencing was performed on peripheral blood.

The CDR3 DNA reads TGTGCCAGCAGCTCGTTAGCGGCCCCCTACGAGCAGTACTTC. Protein product: CASSSLAAPYEQYF. This chain joins TRBV7-8 and TRBJ2-7; D may be TRBD2 (6 bases). The germline V and J ends were trimmed by 4 bases and 2 bases, with 12 bases remaining between them. Germline V gene data show CDR1 as SGHVS and CDR2 as FQNEAQ. There are 14 residues in the CDR3. The whole variable domain, remainder taken from reference TRBV7-8 and TRBJ2-7, is GAGVSQSPRYKVAKRGQDVALRCDPISGHVSLFWYQQALGQGPEFLTYFQNEAQLDKSGLPSDRFFAERPEGSVSTLKIQRTQQEDSAVYLCASSSLAAPYEQYFGPGTRLTVT.